A selection of T cell receptor beta chains follows, all from one sample in a study of T cell responses to AZD1222 COVID-19 vaccine. The repertoire was sequenced with immunoSEQ multiplex PCR; TCRdb's copy has only in-frame clones and lacks some. The sample has 100,000 to 130,000 clones; about 86% are singletons. Sequencing used peripheral blood, obtained on day 0 of AZD1222 vaccination. The source is an adult in good health. CDR3s include the opening cysteine and the closing phenylalanine or tryptophan. Fields, in order: J gene, V gene, CDR3 length, clone size, D gene, CDR3 DNA, CDR3 protein. D genes are given only for firm matches. Size values are once, few and many counts, or a class for expanded clones, and some rows have none.

>TRBJ2-5|TRBV19|15|.|TRBD1
TGTGCCAGTAATGTGGGACAGGGGGGGGTTGAGACCCAGTACTTC
CASNVGQGGVETQYF
>TRBJ1-2|TRBV28|14|.|TRBD1
TGTGCCAGCAGCCCGGGGACAGGGGGGTTTGGCTACACCTTC
CASSPGTGGFGYTF
>TRBJ2-1|TRBV6-2/TRBV6-3|13|.|TRBD2
TGTGCCAGCAGTTTCTCGGGGGGGGCAGGGATGTTCTTC
CASSFSGGAGMFF
>TRBJ2-1|TRBV11-2|16|.|.
TGTGCCAGCAGCTTAGACGGGGCACCCTCCTACAATGAGCAGTTCTTC
CASSLDGAPSYNEQFF
>TRBJ1-5|TRBV7-9|14|.|.
TGTGCCAGCAGCTTAGATAGGGAAGGTCAGCCCCAGCATTTT
CASSLDREGQPQHF
>TRBJ2-2|TRBV28|15|.|.
TGTGCCAGCAGTTTAATGGGGGTGAACACCGGGGAGCTGTTTTTT
CASSLMGVNTGELFF
>TRBJ1-3|TRBV5-4|16|.|TRBD1
TGTGCCAGCAGCTTCGGACAGGGGAAATCTGGAAACACCATATATTTT
CASSFGQGKSGNTIYF
>TRBJ2-7|TRBV21-1|15|.|.
TGTGCCAGCAGCATACGCTCGGGACAGACCTACGAGCAGTACTTC
CASSIRSGQTYEQYF
>TRBJ1-1|TRBV7-6|15|.|.
TGTGCCAGCAGCTCCTCCAGGGGTTCGAACACTGAAGCTTTCTTT
CASSSSRGSNTEAFF
>TRBJ1-5|TRBV3-1/TRBV3-2|14|once|.
TGTGCCAGCAGCGAACAAACAGGCCATCAGCCCCAGCATTTT
CASSEQTGHQPQHF
>TRBJ2-1|TRBV20-1|11|.|.
TGCAGTGCCAGACAGCCCAGCGAGCAGTTCTTC
CSARQPSEQFF
>TRBJ2-7|TRBV2|14|.|.
TGTGCCAGCAGTGAAATTCCACCAGACTACGAGCAGTACTTC
CASSEIPPDYEQYF
>TRBJ2-6|TRBV4-2|18|.|TRBD1
TGTGCCAGCAGCCTTGCGACAGGGGTCCGCTCTGGGGCCAACGTCCTGACTTTC
CASSLATGVRSGANVLTF
>TRBJ2-1|TRBV7-8|14|.|.
TGTGCCAGCAGCTCCGGACTAGGGGGTGTAGAGCAGTTCTTC
CASSSGLGGVEQFF
>TRBJ2-2|TRBV12-3/TRBV12-4|13|.|.
TGTGCCAGCAGTTCCCAGTGGGCCGGGGAGCTGTTTTTT
CASSSQWAGELFF
>TRBJ2-3|TRBV5-1|12|.|.
TGCGCCAGCAGCATCGCTGCAGATACGCAGTATTTT
CASSIAADTQYF
>TRBJ2-2|TRBV10-2|14|.|.
TGCGCCAGCAGTGTTAGCCCGAACACCGGGGAGCTGTTTTTT
CASSVSPNTGELFF
>TRBJ2-3|TRBV7-2|15|once|.
TGTGCCAGCAGCTTTGCCCAGACTAGCACAGATACGCAGTATTTT
CASSFAQTSTDTQYF
>TRBJ1-5|TRBV3-1/TRBV3-2|14|.|TRBD1
TGTGCCAGCAGCCAGGGACAGGGGAATCAGCCCCAGCATTTT
CASSQGQGNQPQHF
>TRBJ1-5|TRBV7-2|13|.|.
TGTGCCAGCAGCTCAAAGGGCGGTCAGCCCCAGCATTTT
CASSSKGGQPQHF
>TRBJ1-5|TRBV4-2|16|once|.
TGTGCCAGCAGCCAAGGAGGAGGGGTGGGGAATCAGCCCCAGCATTTT
CASSQGGGVGNQPQHF
>TRBJ2-1|TRBV3-1/TRBV3-2|11|once|.
TGTGCCAGCAGCCAGAGTCATGAGCAGTTCTTC
CASSQSHEQFF
>TRBJ1-2|TRBV4-2|16|.|.
TGTGCCAGCAGCCAAGAGGGGGACCCAAGGGGAGATGGCTACACCTTC
CASSQEGDPRGDGYTF
>TRBJ1-2|TRBV5-4|15|.|TRBD1
TGTGCCAGCAGCCTCCGGGACAGGGTAGGCTATGGCTACACCTTC
CASSLRDRVGYGYTF
>TRBJ2-2|TRBV5-8|16|.|TRBD2
TGTGCCAGCACCCCTTGGGGAGGGCTAGAAACCGGGGAGCTGTTTTTT
CASTPWGGLETGELFF
>TRBJ1-5|TRBV18|13|once|.
TGTGCCAGCTCAGTTGGGGCGGATCAGCCCCAGCATTTT
CASSVGADQPQHF
>TRBJ2-1|TRBV6-5|15|.|TRBD2
TGTGCCAGTCGGGCTAGCGGGGGGCCGGAAAATGAGCAGTTCTTC
CASRASGGPENEQFF
>TRBJ2-3|TRBV5-1|14|.|.
TGCGCCAGCAGCTTGGAGTGGACGTCAGATACGCAGTATTTT
CASSLEWTSDTQYF
>TRBJ2-1|TRBV28|14|.|TRBD2
TGTGCCAGCAGCCCCCGGGGGGGGAGGTATGAGCAGTTCTTC
CASSPRGGRYEQFF
>TRBJ1-5|TRBV6-5|14|.|TRBD1
TGTGCCAGCAGACAGGGGGCGGGAAATCAGCCCCAGCATTTT
CASRQGAGNQPQHF
>TRBJ2-1|TRBV7-2|15|.|TRBD1
TGTGCCAGCAGGCCGGGACAGGGTTACTACAATGAGCAGTTCTTC
CASRPGQGYYNEQFF
>TRBJ1-1|TRBV6-5|12|.|.
TGTGCCAGCCACAGCCCGAACACTGAAGCTTTCTTT
CASHSPNTEAFF
>TRBJ1-6|TRBV6-5|13|.|.
TGTGCCAGCGGACGGACAGCGAATTCACCCCTCCACTTT
CASGRTANSPLHF